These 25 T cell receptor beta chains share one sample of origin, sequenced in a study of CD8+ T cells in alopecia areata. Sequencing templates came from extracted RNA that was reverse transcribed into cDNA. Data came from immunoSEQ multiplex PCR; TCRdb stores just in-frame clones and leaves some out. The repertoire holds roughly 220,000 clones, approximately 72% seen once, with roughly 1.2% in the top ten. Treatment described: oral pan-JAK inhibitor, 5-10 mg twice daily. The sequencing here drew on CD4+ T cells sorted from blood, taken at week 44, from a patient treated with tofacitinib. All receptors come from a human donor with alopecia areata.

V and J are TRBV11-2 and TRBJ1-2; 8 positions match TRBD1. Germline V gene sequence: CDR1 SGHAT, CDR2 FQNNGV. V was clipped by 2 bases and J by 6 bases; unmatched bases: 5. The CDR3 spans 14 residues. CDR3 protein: CASSLTGQGDGYTF. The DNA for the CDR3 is TGTGCCAGCAGCTTAACTGGACAGGGTGATGGCTACACCTTC.

CDR3 coding DNA: TGTGCCAGCAGCCCGGGGACTGGGGGAGATACGCAGTATTTT. It yields the protein CASSPGTGGDTQYF. The chain recombines TRBV7-8 with TRBJ2-3; D may be TRBD2 (6 bases). This CDR3 contains 14 residues. The germline V gene has CDR1 SGHVS and CDR2 FQNEAQ. Trimming removed 5 bases at V and 5 bases at J, with 14 bases between.

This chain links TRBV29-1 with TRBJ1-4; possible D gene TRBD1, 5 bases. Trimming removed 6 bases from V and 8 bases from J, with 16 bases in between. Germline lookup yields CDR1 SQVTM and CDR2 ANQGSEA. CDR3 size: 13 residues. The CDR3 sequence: CSVTRDRGEKLFF. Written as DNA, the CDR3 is TGCAGCGTAACCCGGGACCGGGGCGAAAAACTGTTTTTT.

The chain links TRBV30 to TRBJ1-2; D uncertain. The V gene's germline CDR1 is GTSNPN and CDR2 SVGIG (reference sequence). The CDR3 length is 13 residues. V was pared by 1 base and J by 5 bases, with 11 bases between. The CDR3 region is CAWSEPQGYGYTF. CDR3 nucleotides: TGTGCCTGGAGTGAACCCCAAGGATATGGCTACACCTTC. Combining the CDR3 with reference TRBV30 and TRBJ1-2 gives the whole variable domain SQTIHQWPATLVQPVGSPLSLECTVEGTSNPNLYWYRQAAGRGLQLLFYSVGIGQISSEVPQNLSASRPQDRQFILSSKKLLLSDSGFYLCAWSEPQGYGYTFGSGTRLTVV.

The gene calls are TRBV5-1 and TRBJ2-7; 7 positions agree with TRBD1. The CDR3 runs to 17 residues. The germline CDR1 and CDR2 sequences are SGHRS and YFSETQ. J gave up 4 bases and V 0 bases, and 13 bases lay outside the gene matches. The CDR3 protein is CASSLVMVGGVGYEQYF. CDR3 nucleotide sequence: TGCGCCAGCAGCTTGGTGATGGTAGGGGGCGTAGGGTACGAGCAGTACTTC.

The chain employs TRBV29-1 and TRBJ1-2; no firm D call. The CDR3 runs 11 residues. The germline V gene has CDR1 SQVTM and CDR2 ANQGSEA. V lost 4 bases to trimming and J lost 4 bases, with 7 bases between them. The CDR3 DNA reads TGCAGCGTTGTAAGCAGCTATGGCTACACCTTC. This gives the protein CSVVSSYGYTF.

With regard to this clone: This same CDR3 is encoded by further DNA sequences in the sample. CDR3 in DNA: TGCGCCAGCAGCCTACAGGGGGGGACCGGGGAGCTGTTTTTT. This encodes CASSLQGGTGELFF. The rearrangement uses TRBV4-3 and TRBJ2-2; possibly TRBD1 for D (8 bases). The CDR3 is 14 amino acids. The V gene lost 4 bases and the J gene lost 5 bases, with 11 bases spanning the gap. Germline-derived CDR1 and CDR2 are LGHNA and YSLEER.

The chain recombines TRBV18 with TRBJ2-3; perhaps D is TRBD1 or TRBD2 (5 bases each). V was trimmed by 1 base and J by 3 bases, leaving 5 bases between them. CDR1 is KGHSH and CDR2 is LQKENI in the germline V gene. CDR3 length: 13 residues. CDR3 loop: CASSPRGTDTQYF. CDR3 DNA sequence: TGTGCCAGCTCACCACGGGGGACAGATACGCAGTATTTT.

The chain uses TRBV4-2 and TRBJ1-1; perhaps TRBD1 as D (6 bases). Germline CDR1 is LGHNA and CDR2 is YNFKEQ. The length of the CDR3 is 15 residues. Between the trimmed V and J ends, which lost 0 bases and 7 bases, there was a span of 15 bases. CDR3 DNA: TGTGCCAGCAGCCAAGATTCTCCAGGGGATGTTGAAGCTTTCTTT. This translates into CASSQDSPGDVEAFF.

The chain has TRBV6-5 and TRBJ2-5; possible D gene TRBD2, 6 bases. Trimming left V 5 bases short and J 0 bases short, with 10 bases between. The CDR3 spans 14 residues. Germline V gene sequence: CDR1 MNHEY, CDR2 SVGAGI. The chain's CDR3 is CASSPREYQETQYF. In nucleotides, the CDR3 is TGTGCCAGCAGTCCTCGGGAGTACCAAGAGACCCAGTACTTC.

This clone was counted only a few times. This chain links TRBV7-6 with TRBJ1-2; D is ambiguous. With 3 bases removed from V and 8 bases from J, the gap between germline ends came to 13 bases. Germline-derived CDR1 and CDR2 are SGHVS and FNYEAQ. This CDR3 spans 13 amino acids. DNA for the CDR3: TGTGCCAGCAGCTTCACCTCCGGGGTCGGCTACACCTTC. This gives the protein CASSFTSGVGYTF.

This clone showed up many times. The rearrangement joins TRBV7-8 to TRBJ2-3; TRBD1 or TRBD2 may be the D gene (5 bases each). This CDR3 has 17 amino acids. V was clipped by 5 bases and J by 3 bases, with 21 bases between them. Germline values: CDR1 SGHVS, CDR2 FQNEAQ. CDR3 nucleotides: TGTGCCAGCAGCCCATTCTCCCGCCGGGGCAAAACAGATACGCAGTATTTT. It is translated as CASSPFSRRGKTDTQYF.

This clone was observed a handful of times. This chain's CDR3 is CSVSEGFGSYEQYF. The CDR3 DNA reads TGCAGCGTGTCCGAGGGTTTCGGCTCCTACGAGCAGTACTTC. The rearrangement links TRBV29-1 to TRBJ2-5, with D perhaps TRBD2 (5 bases). TRBJ2-7 matches the DNA end more closely, so the J call is doubtful. In germline, CDR1 is SQVTM, CDR2 ANQGSEA. There are 14 residues in the CDR3.

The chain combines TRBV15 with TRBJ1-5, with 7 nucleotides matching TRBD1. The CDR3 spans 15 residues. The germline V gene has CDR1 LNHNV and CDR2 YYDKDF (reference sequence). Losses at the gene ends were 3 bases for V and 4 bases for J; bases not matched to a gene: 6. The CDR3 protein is CATSRADRVNQPQHF. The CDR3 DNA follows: TGTGCCACCAGCAGGGCCGACAGGGTTAATCAGCCCCAGCATTTT.

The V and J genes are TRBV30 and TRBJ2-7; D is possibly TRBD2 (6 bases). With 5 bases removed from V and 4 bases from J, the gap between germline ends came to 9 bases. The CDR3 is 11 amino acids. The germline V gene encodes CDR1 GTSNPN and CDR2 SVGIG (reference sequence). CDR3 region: CAWGGEYEQYF. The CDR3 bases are TGTGCCTGGGGAGGGGAGTACGAGCAGTACTTC.

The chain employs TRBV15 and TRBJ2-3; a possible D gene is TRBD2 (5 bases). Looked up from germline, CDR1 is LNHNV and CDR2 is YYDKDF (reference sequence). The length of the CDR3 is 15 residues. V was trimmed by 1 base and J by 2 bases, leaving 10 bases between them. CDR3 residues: CATSRGGGNTDTQYF. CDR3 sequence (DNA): TGTGCCACCAGCAGAGGAGGAGGAAACACAGATACGCAGTATTTT.

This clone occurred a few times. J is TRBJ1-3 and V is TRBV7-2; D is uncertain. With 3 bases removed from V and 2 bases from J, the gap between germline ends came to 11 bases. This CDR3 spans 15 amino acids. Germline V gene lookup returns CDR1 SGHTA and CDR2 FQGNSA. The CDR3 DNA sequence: TGTGCCAGCAGCTTTCCGGGCCCAGCTGGAAACACCATATATTTT. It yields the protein CASSFPGPAGNTIYF.

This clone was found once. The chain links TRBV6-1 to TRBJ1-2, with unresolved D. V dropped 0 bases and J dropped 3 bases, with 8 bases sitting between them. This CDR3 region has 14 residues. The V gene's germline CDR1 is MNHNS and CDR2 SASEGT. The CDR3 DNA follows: TGTGCCAGCAGTGAAGCGCCAGGCCACTATGGCTACACCTTC. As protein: CASSEAPGHYGYTF.

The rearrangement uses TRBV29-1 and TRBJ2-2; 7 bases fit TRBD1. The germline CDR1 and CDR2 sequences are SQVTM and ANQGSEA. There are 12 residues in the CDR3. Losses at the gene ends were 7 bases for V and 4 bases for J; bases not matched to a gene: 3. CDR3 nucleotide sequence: TGCAGCGGCGGACAGGCCACCGGGGAGCTGTTTTTT. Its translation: CSGGQATGELFF.

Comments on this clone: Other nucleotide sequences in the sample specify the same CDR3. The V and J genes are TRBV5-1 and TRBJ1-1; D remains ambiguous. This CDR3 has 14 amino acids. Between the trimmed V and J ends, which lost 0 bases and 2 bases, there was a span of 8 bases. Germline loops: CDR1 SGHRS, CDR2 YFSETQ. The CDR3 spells CASSLAAANTEAFF. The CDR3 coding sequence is TGCGCCAGCAGCTTGGCCGCTGCAAACACTGAAGCTTTCTTT.

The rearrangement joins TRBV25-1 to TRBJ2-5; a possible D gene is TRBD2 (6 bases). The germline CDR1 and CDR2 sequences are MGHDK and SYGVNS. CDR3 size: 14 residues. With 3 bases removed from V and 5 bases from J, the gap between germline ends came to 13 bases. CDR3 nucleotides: TGTGCCAGCAGTGACCCGACTAGTCTCGAGACCCAGTACTTC. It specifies CASSDPTSLETQYF.

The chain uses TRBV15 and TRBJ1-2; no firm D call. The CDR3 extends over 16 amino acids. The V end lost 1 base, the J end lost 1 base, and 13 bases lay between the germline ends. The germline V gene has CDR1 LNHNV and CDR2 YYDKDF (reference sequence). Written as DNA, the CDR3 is TGTGCCACCAGCAGAGGCCCCGTCTCCCTTAACTATGGCTACACCTTC. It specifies CATSRGPVSLNYGYTF.

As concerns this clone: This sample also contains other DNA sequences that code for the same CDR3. CDR3 DNA sequence: TGCGCCAGCAGCTTGCGGGGGATGGGCACAGATACGCAGTATTTT. It codes for CASSLRGMGTDTQYF. The V call is TRBV5-1, the J call TRBJ2-3; maybe TRBD2 (6 bases). The CDR3 consists of 15 residues. CDR1 is SGHRS, CDR2 YFSETQ, per germline. Trimming cost V 1 base and J 1 base, with 10 bases left between them.

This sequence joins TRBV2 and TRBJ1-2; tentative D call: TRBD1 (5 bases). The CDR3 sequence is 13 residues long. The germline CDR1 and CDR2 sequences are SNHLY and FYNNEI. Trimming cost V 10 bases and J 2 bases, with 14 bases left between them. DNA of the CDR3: TGTGCCACCAACCGGGACGGCAACTATGGCTACACCTTC. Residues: CATNRDGNYGYTF.

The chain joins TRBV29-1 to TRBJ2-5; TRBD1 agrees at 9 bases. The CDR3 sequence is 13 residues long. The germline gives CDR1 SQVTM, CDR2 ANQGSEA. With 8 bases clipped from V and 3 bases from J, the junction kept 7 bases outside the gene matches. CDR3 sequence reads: CSKLGDREETQYF. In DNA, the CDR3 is TGCAGCAAGTTGGGGGACAGGGAAGAGACCCAGTACTTC.